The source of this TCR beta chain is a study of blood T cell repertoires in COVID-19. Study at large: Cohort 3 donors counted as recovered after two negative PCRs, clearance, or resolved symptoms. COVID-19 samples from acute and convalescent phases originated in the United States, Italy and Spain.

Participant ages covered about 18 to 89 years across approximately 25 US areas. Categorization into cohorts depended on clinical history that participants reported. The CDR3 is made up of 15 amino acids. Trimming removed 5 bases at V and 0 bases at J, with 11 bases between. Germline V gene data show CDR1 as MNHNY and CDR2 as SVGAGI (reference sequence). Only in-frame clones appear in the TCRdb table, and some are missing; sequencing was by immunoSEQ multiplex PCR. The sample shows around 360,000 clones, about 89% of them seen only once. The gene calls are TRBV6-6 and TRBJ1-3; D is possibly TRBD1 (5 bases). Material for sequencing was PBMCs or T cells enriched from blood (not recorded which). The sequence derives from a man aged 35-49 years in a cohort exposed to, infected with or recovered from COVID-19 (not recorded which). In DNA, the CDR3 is TGTGCCAGCAGTAAACAGGAGTACTCTGGAAACACCATATATTTT. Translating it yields CASSKQEYSGNTIYF.